These 22 T cell receptor beta chains were all obtained from the same sample, sequenced in a study of OX40 agonist ivuxolimab in advanced cancers. Sequencing was performed with immunoSEQ multiplex PCR; in TCRdb, only in-frame clones are kept and a portion is missing. The sample gives around 82,000 clones, roughly nine tenths of which show up once; 13% is in the top ten. Source: CD4+ or CD8+ T cells sorted from blood, taken in a trial of the OX40 agonist ivuxolimab. These receptors were collected from an adult with an advanced solid tumor such as melanoma, head and neck, liver or kidney cancer.

This chain connects TRBV6-1 to TRBJ2-7; D perhaps matches TRBD2 (6 bases). The CDR3 contains 13 residues. V lost 8 bases and J lost 2, with 13 bases in between. Germline CDR1 MNHNS, CDR2 SASEGT. CDR3 protein: CASGTYSTYEQYF. DNA of the CDR3: TGTGCCAGCGGGACTTACTCAACCTACGAGCAGTACTTC.

The chain has TRBV19 and TRBJ2-1; 11 nucleotides line up with TRBD2. CDR3 length: 14 residues. Germline trimming cut 8 bases from V and 5 bases from J; bases unmatched to any gene: 5. From germline, CDR1 is LNHDA and CDR2 SQIVND (reference sequence). CDR3 coding DNA: TGTGCCAGTGGTCCTAGCGGGAGGAACAATGAGCAGTTCTTC. Protein product: CASGPSGRNNEQFF.

CDR3 loop: CASGLLPFAGAQRYQPQHF. In nucleotides, the CDR3 is TGTGCTAGTGGTTTGCTCCCTTTTGCGGGGGCGCAACGCTATCAGCCCCAGCATTTT. V is TRBV12-5 and J is TRBJ1-5; TRBD1 might be the D (6 bases). CDR3 length: 19 amino acids. Trimming took 2 bases from V and 5 from J, leaving 25 bases between them. CDR1 is LGHNT and CDR2 is FRNRAP in the germline V gene.

CDR3 protein: CASGPPVGNTGELFF. CDR3 coding DNA: TGTGCTAGTGGCCCCCCGGTGGGGAACACCGGGGAGCTGTTTTTT. V and J are TRBV12-5 and TRBJ2-2; D is uncertain. CDR3 size: 15 residues. Germline loops: CDR1 LGHNT, CDR2 FRNRAP. V gave up 6 bases and J gave up 1 base, with 12 bases separating them.

This clone was seen once. The chain employs TRBV27 and TRBJ1-1; tentatively, D is TRBD1 (5 bases). With 1 base removed from V and 3 bases from J, the gap between germline ends came to 6 bases. The germline V gene encodes CDR1 MNHEY and CDR2 SMNVEV (reference sequence). CDR3 length: 13 residues. The CDR3 coding sequence is TGTGCCAGCAGTTTATTAGGGGACACTGAAGCTTTCTTT. It is translated as CASSLLGDTEAFF.

The genes are TRBV9 and TRBJ1-1, with TRBD1 identical over 7 bases. The CDR3 length is 13 residues. The V gene's germline CDR1 is SGDLS and CDR2 YYNGEE. V shed 3 bases and J 6 bases; nucleotides not matched to a gene: 5. In nucleotides, the CDR3 is TGTGCCAGCAGCGGTAGAACAGGGGCTGAAGCTTTCTTT. Translation: CASSGRTGAEAFF.

The chain employs TRBV28 and TRBJ2-7; D might be TRBD2 (6 bases). Trimming removed 7 bases at V and 1 base at J, with 17 bases between. The CDR3 is 15 residues long. CDR1 and CDR2 (germline): MDHEN, SYDVKM. The CDR3 nucleotides are TGTGCCAGCAACCCTATCGGGAGTAAATCCTACGAGCAGTACTTC. It translates to CASNPIGSKSYEQYF.

The chain is built from TRBV6-5 and TRBJ2-1; D possibly corresponds to TRBD2 (6 bases). The CDR3 has 13 amino acids. Trimming left V 11 bases short and J 7 bases short, with 18 bases between. Per germline, CDR1 MNHEY and CDR2 SVGAGI. For the CDR3, the DNA is TGTGCCGTCCCCCAGCTGGCGGGGAATGAGCAGTTCTTC. It encodes CAVPQLAGNEQFF.

The chain joins TRBV28 to TRBJ2-7; D may be TRBD2 (6 bases). V was pared by 10 bases and J by 1 base, with 14 bases between. This CDR3 has 13 residues. The V gene's germline CDR1 is MDHEN and CDR2 SYDVKM. CDR3: CATRGVLSYEQYF. As DNA, the CDR3 is TGTGCCACCCGCGGGGTCCTGTCCTACGAGCAGTACTTC.

In its sample, this clone was seen many times. This CDR3 is also generated by other DNA sequences in the sample. The chain joins TRBV2 to TRBJ2-6; D is ambiguous. The CDR3 totals 13 residues. The V and J ends lost 7 bases and 2 bases respectively, with 6 bases between them. Germline V lookup: CDR1 SNHLY, CDR2 FYNNEI. CDR3 nucleotides: TGTGCCAGCATCAGTGCTGGGGCCAACGTCCTGACTTTC. It translates to CASISAGANVLTF. The whole variable domain, remainder taken from reference TRBV2 and TRBJ2-6, is EPEVTQTPSHQVTQMGQEVILRCVPISNHLYFYWYRQILGQKVEFLVSFYNNEISEKSEIFDDQFSVERPDGSNFTLKIRSTKLEDSAMYFCASISAGANVLTFGAGSRLTVL.

This clone was seen only once. V is TRBV5-1 and J is TRBJ2-1, with D perhaps TRBD1 (8 bases). This CDR3 contains 14 residues. V was clipped by 5 bases and J by 1 base, with 10 bases between them. Germline CDR1 and CDR2: SGHRS and YFSETQ. The CDR3 sequence is CASRQGGSYNEQFF. The CDR3 DNA follows: TGCGCCAGCAGACAGGGGGGGTCCTACAATGAGCAGTTCTTC.

This sequence joins TRBV19 and TRBJ2-5; possible D gene TRBD1, 5 bases. The end of the DNA is better explained by TRBJ2-7, so the J call may be wrong. Germline assignment: CDR1 LNHDA and CDR2 SQIVND (reference sequence). The CDR3 is made up of 14 amino acids. The CDR3 spells CASSPTDTYYEQYF. DNA for the CDR3: TGTGCCAGTAGTCCAACGGACACCTACTACGAGCAGTACTTC.

This clone was detected only once. This chain connects TRBV6-6 to TRBJ1-2, with 9 bases fitting TRBD1. The V segment lost 4 bases and the J segment 4 bases; nucleotides outside the gene matches: 4. Per the germline V gene, CDR1 is MNHNY and CDR2 is SVGAGI (reference sequence). This CDR3 comprises 14 residues. DNA for the CDR3: TGTGCCAGCAGTTGGGACAGGGAGAGCTATGGCTACACCTTC. Encoded protein: CASSWDRESYGYTF.

The chain couples TRBV10-3 to TRBJ2-2; no clear D. CDR1 ENHRY and CDR2 SYGVKD come from the germline V gene. The CDR3 is 13 residues long. Trimming pared 3 bases from V and 1 base from J, leaving 3 bases between. The CDR3 DNA is TGTGCCATCAGTGAACGGAACACCGGGGAGCTGTTTTTT. Amino acid sequence: CAISERNTGELFF.

This chain joins TRBV19 and TRBJ2-7; 9 bases match TRBD2. The V gene's germline CDR1 is LNHDA and CDR2 SQIVND (reference sequence). V lost 2 bases, J lost 7 bases, and 21 bases stayed unmatched. The CDR3 consists of 19 residues. CDR3 residues: CASSISGRSRAGGPGEQYF. The DNA for the CDR3 is TGTGCCAGTAGTATATCGGGAAGGAGTAGGGCGGGAGGGCCGGGGGAGCAGTACTTC.

The rearrangement links TRBV19 to TRBJ1-1; D uncertain. This CDR3 spans 12 amino acids. Germline V gene data show CDR1 as LNHDA and CDR2 as SQIVND (reference sequence). Trimming removed 5 bases at V and 8 bases at J, with 12 bases between. CDR3 amino acids: CASSPDPYEAFF. The CDR3 region has the DNA TGTGCCAGTAGTCCGGACCCCTACGAAGCTTTCTTT.

The genes are TRBV9 and TRBJ1-3; D uncertain. V gave up 4 bases and J gave up 7 bases, with 6 bases separating them. Germline V gene lookup returns CDR1 SGDLS and CDR2 YYNGEE. This CDR3 region has 11 residues. The CDR3 bases are TGTGCCAGCAGCCCGGGCAACACCATATATTTT. Its translation: CASSPGNTIYF.

This chain uses TRBV28 with TRBJ2-2; TRBD2 aligns across 12 bases. The CDR3 is 16 residues long. CDR1 and CDR2 from the germline V gene are MDHEN and SYDVKM. V shed 6 bases, J shed 5 bases, and the junction held 7 bases outside the gene matches. The chain's CDR3 is CASRTRTSGETGELFF. In DNA, the CDR3 is TGTGCCAGCAGAACCCGGACTAGCGGGGAAACCGGGGAGCTGTTTTTT.

This sequence joins TRBV7-2 and TRBJ2-7; D is uncertain. Germline CDR1 is SGHTA and CDR2 is FQGNSA. V lost 1 base and J 2 bases, leaving 9 bases between the germline ends. This CDR3 contains 14 residues. The CDR3 loop reads CASSLGDGTYEQYF. The CDR3 nucleotides are TGTGCCAGCAGCTTAGGAGACGGTACCTACGAGCAGTACTTC. Drawing the rest from reference TRBV7-2 and TRBJ2-7, the complete variable domain is GAGVSQSPSNKVTEKGKDVELRCDPISGHTALYWYRQSLGQGLEFLIYFQGNSAPDKSGLPSDRFSAERTGGSVSTLTIQRTQQEDSAVYLCASSLGDGTYEQYFGPGTRLTVT.

The V call is TRBV28, the J call TRBJ2-5; 10 nucleotides agree with TRBD2. With 6 bases clipped from V and 4 bases from J, the junction kept 11 bases outside the gene matches. Per germline, CDR1 MDHEN and CDR2 SYDVKM. The CDR3 has 16 amino acids. The CDR3 here is CASSRGLAGARETQYF. CDR3 DNA: TGTGCCAGCAGCCGAGGGCTAGCGGGAGCTCGAGAGACCCAGTACTTC.

This chain joins TRBV5-6 and TRBJ2-3; TRBD2 matches 10 bases. V shed 0 bases and J 5 bases; nucleotides not matched to a gene: 12. This CDR3 has 18 residues. Germline CDR1 SGHDT, CDR2 YYEEEE. The CDR3 DNA is TGTGCCAGCAGCTTGGGAGGACTTAGCGGGAGGCGAGGAGATACGCAGTATTTT. It yields the protein CASSLGGLSGRRGDTQYF.

V usage is TRBV10-2 and J usage is TRBJ2-6, with a tentative D call TRBD2 (7 bases). Germline-derived CDR1 and CDR2 are WSHSY and SAAADI. The CDR3 runs 17 residues. Trimming cost V 10 bases and J 0 bases, with 19 bases left between them. The DNA for the CDR3 is TGCGCCACCACGAATGCGGGGGCGCTCTCTGGGGCCAACGTCCTGACTTTC. Translated: CATTNAGALSGANVLTF.